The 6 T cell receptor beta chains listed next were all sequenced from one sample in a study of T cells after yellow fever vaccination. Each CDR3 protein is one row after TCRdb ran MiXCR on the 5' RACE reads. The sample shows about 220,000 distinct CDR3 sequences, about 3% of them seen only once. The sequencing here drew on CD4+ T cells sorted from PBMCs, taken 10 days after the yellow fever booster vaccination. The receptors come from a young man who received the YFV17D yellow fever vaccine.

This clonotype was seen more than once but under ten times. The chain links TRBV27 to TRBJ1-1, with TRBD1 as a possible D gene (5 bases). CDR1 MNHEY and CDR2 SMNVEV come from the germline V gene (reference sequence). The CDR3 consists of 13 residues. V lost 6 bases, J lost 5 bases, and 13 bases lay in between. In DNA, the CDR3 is TGTGCCAGCAGATCTATCAGGGAAACTGAAGCTTTCTTT. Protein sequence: CASRSIRETEAFF.

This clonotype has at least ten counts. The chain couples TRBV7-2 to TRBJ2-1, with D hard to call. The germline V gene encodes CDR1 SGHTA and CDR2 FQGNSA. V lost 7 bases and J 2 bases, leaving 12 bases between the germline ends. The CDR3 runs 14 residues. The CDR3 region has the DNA TGTGCCAGCACCCCAAGGCCGCCCTACAATGAGCAGTTCTTC. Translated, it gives CASTPRPPYNEQFF.

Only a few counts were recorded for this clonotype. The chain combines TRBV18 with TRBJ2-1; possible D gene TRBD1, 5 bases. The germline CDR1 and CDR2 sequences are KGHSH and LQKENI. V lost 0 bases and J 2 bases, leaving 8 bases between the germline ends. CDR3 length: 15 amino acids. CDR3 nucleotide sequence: TGTGCCAGCTCACCACCAGGGGTAGCCTACAATGAGCAGTTCTTC. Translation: CASSPPGVAYNEQFF.

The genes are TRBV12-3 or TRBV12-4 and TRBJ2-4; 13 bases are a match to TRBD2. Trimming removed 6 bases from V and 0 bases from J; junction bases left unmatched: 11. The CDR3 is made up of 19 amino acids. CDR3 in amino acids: CASSPTSGGVLLAKNIQYF. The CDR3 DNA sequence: TGTGCCAGCAGCCCAACTAGCGGGGGGGTCCTTTTAGCCAAAAACATTCAGTACTTC.

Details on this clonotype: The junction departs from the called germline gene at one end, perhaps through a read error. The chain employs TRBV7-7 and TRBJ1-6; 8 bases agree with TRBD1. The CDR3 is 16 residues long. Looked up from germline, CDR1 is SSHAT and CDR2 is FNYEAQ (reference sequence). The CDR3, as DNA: TGTGCTAGCAGCCCACCTTCGGACAGGGAGAATTCACCCCTCCACTTT. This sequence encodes CASSPPSDRENSPLHF.

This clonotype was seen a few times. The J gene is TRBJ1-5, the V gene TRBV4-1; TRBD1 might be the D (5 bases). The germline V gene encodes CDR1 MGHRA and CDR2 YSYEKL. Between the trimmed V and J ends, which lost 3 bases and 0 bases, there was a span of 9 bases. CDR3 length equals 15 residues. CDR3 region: CASSQQGLSNQPQHF. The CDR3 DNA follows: TGCGCCAGCAGCCAGCAGGGACTTAGCAATCAGCCCCAGCATTTT.